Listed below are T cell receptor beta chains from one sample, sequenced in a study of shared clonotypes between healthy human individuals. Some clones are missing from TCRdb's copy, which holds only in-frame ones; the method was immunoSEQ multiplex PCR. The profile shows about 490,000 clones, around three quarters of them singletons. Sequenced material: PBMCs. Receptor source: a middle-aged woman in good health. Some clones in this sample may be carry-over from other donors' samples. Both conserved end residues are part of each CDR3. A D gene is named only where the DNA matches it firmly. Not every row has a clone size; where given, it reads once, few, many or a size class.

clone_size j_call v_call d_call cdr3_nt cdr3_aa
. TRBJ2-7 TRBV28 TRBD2 TGTGCCAGCAGTTCCACTAGCGGGAGGTTAACGGGCGAGCAGTACTTC CASSSTSGRLTGEQYF
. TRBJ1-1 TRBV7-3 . TGTGCCAGCAGCCCGACAGGCCCAAACACTGAAGCTTTCTTT CASSPTGPNTEAFF
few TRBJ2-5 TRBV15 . TGTGCCACCAGCAGAGGGGGACCAGGAGCAGAGACCCAGTACTTC CATSRGGPGAETQYF
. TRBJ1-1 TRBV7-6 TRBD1 TGTGCCAGCAGTGCAGGGGGGGGCTTGTACACTGAAGCTTTCTTT CASSAGGGLYTEAFF
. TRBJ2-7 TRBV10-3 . TGTGCCATCAGTGATCGTCTATCCTCCTACGAGCAGTACTTC CAISDRLSSYEQYF
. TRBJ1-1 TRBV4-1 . TGCGCCAGCAGCCGCCCGCGGGGAGCCGGGGAGGACACTGAAGCTTTCTTT CASSRPRGAGEDTEAFF
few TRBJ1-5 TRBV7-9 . TGTGCCAGCAGCTTAGCAGGGAAGCCCCAGCATTTT CASSLAGKPQHF
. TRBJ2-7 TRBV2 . TGTGCCAGCAGTGGTGACGCAGCCTACGAGCAGTACTTC CASSGDAAYEQYF
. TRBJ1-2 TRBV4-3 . TGCGCCAGCAGCCAAGAAGCAGGGAGAAACTATGGCTACACCTTC CASSQEAGRNYGYTF
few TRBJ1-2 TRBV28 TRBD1 TGTGCCAGCAGGCAAACAGGGGAGGGCTACACCTTC CASRQTGEGYTF
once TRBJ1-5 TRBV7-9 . TGTGCCAGCAGCTTAGGCGGGTCGGAGCCCCAGCATTTT CASSLGGSEPQHF
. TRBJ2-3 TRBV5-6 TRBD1 TGTGCCAGCAGCATTCGACAGGGGGTCTTGACAGATACGCAGTATTTT CASSIRQGVLTDTQYF
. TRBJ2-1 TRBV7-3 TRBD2 TGTGCCAGCAGCTCGCCGGGACTAGCGGGAGTTGGGGAGCAGTTCTTC CASSSPGLAGVGEQFF
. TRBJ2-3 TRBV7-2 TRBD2 TGTGCCAGCAGCTTACCCACTAGCGACACAGATACGCAGTATTTT CASSLPTSDTDTQYF
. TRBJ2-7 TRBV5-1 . TGCGCCAGCAGCTTTAGAGGGTCCGACTACGAGCAGTACTTC CASSFRGSDYEQYF
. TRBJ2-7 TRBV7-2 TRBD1 TGTGCCAGCAGCCCTGATTTGTGGGACAGCTCCTACGAGCAGTACTTC CASSPDLWDSSYEQYF
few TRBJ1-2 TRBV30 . TGTGCCTGGAGTGCAGGAGGGAACTATGGCTACACCTTC CAWSAGGNYGYTF
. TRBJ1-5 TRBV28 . TGTGCCAGCAGTCCAGGGACGGCCCCTCACGATCCAAATCAGCCCCAGCATTTT CASSPGTAPHDPNQPQHF
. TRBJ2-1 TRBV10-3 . TGTGCCATCCGGGGGATTATACTAGGCAACAATGAGCAGTTCTTC CAIRGIILGNNEQFF
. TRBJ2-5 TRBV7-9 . TGTGCCAGCAGCTTTTTGGAGACCCAGTACTTC CASSFLETQYF
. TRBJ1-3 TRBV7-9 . TGTGCCAGCAGCTTAATTTTTAGCGGGGAAATCTCTGGAAACACCATATATTTT CASSLIFSGEISGNTIYF
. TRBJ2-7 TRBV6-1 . TGTGCCAGCAGTTCGGGGGGCTCAATCTACGAGCAGTACTTC CASSSGGSIYEQYF
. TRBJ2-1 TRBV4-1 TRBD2 TGCGCCAGCAGCCAAGACCGAGCGGGATCCTACAATGAGCAGTTCTTC CASSQDRAGSYNEQFF
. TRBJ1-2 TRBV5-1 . TGCGCCAGCAGTTTAGGACAAAAACCCAACTATGGCTACACCTTC CASSLGQKPNYGYTF
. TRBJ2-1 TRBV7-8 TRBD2 TGTGCCAGCACCACTAGCGGGAGGGCCTCCTACAATGAGCAGTTCTTC CASTTSGRASYNEQFF
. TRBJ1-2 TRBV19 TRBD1 TGTGCCAGTATAGGGCAGAGGATACAGGGGGACGGCTACACCTTC CASIGQRIQGDGYTF
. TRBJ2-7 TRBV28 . TGTGCCAGCAGTTTTCCAAGCCCCCACGAGCAGTACTTC CASSFPSPHEQYF
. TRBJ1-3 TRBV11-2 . TGTGCCAGCAGCCCAAACATAGTGGGTCACACCATATATTTT CASSPNIVGHTIYF
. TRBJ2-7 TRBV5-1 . TGCGCCAGCAGCTCAGAAAATGGAGCGGACGAGCAGTACTTC CASSSENGADEQYF
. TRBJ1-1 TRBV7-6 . TGTGCCAGCAGCCCTCGGATGAACACTGAAGCTTTCTTT CASSPRMNTEAFF
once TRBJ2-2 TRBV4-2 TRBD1 TGTGCCAGCAGCCTTTCCCTCCCCGGGACAGCTAACACCGGGGAGCTGTTTTTT CASSLSLPGTANTGELFF
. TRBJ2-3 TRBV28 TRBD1 TGTGCCAGCAGTTCGGACAGGGGGCGGTATACGCAGTATTTT CASSSDRGRYTQYF
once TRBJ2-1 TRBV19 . TGTGCCAGTAGTATAATAGGACAGCAAGCCTACAATGAGCAGTTCTTC CASSIIGQQAYNEQFF